This is a list of T cell receptor beta chains from one sample in a study of cytomegalovirus exposure and HLA in healthy donors. The assay was immunoSEQ multiplex PCR, and TCRdb's table has in-frame clones only and misses some. The data contain around 170,000 clones, around 80% of them singletons. Material: PBMCs. The origin of the receptors is a man aged 35 to 55 in good health and CMV-seropositive. Each CDR3 is given with its conserved first and last residue. The order of the fields is V gene, clone size, D gene, J gene, CDR3 protein, CDR3 DNA. A D gene is named only where the DNA matches it firmly. Rows may omit the clone size; those that give it use once, few, many or a size class.

>TRBV14|.|.|TRBJ2-5
CASSQERVRGQETQYF
TGTGCCAGCAGCCAAGAGAGGGTCAGGGGTCAAGAGACCCAGTACTTC
>TRBV6-1|.|.|TRBJ2-7
CASVGTDDYEQYF
TGTGCCAGCGTTGGAACAGATGACTACGAGCAGTACTTC
>TRBV21-1|once|.|TRBJ2-2
CASSISTGGSTGELFF
TGTGCCAGCAGCATATCGACAGGGGGGAGCACCGGGGAGCTGTTTTTT
>TRBV19|once|TRBD2|TRBJ2-5
CASKGRGRAQYF
TGTGCCAGCAAAGGGAGGGGTAGGGCCCAGTACTTC
>TRBV18|once|.|TRBJ2-1
CASSPSDNSFYNEQFF
TGTGCCAGCTCACCGTCAGACAATTCCTTTTACAATGAGCAGTTCTTC
>TRBV6-6|.|TRBD2|TRBJ2-7
CASSLQRGGPYEQYF
TGTGCCAGCAGTCTGCAGCGGGGGGGGCCCTACGAGCAGTACTTC
>TRBV6-1|few|.|TRBJ1-1
CASAGVLDTEAFF
TGTGCCAGCGCAGGGGTTTTGGACACTGAAGCTTTCTTT
>TRBV29-1|.|TRBD1|TRBJ2-7
CSVEHGTGFGYEQYF
TGCAGCGTTGAACACGGGACAGGGTTCGGCTACGAGCAGTACTTC
>TRBV29-1|.|.|TRBJ1-4
CSVEIDEKLFF
TGCAGCGTGGAAATAGATGAAAAACTGTTTTTT
>TRBV6-5|.|.|TRBJ1-1
CASSYRAGVRTEAFF
TGTGCCAGCAGTTACCGAGCAGGGGTGAGGACTGAAGCTTTCTTT
>TRBV27|.|.|TRBJ1-5
CASSLLSSSNQPQHF
TGTGCCAGCAGTTTACTGTCCAGTAGCAATCAGCCCCAGCATTTT
>TRBV27|.|.|TRBJ1-5
CASSLEFNQPQHF
TGTGCCAGCAGTTTAGAGTTTAATCAGCCCCAGCATTTT